A selection of T cell receptor beta chains follows, all from one sample in a study of control samples from healthy donors and cancer patients. Using immunoSEQ multiplex PCR, the repertoire was profiled, and TCRdb retains in-frame clones only, with some absent. The sample contains 260,000 or so clones, approximately 80% of which appear only once. Material for sequencing was PBMCs. Receptors were obtained from a woman in her fifties or sixties with lung cancer. Both conserved end residues are part of each CDR3. The order of the fields is J gene, V gene, clone size, D gene, CDR3 protein, CDR3 DNA. The D gene is left open where the match is weak. Size is stated for part of the rows, as once, few or many counts, or as a class when the clone is expanded.

TRBJ2-5	TRBV18	.	.	CASSPLLDVRGGTQYF	TGTGCCAGCTCACCACTTCTCGACGTCCGAGGAGGGACCCAGTACTTC
TRBJ2-1	TRBV25-1	.	.	CASIRDNLNNEQFF	TGTGCCAGCATCCGGGACAACCTTAACAATGAGCAGTTCTTC
TRBJ1-5	TRBV2	once	.	CASTEDRGGNQPQHF	TGTGCCAGCACCGAGGATAGGGGGGGCAATCAGCCCCAGCATTTT
TRBJ1-2	TRBV3-1/TRBV3-2	once	TRBD1	CASSQTDRAGYGYTF	TGTGCCAGCAGCCAAACCGACAGGGCCGGCTATGGCTACACCTTC
TRBJ1-3	TRBV18	once	.	CASSPSRGVSGNTIYF	TGTGCCAGCTCACCAAGTCGCGGGGTCTCTGGAAACACCATATATTTT
TRBJ1-1	TRBV2	.	TRBD1	CASVRTTTGGEAFF	TGTGCCAGCGTCCGAACGACGACAGGGGGTGAAGCTTTCTTT
TRBJ1-3	TRBV28	.	.	CAARELGGVDSGNTIYF	TGTGCCGCACGGGAGTTAGGGGGTGTTGACTCTGGAAACACCATATATTTT
TRBJ1-1	TRBV5-3	.	.	CARPVPWARDTEAFF	TGTGCCAGACCCGTACCCTGGGCGAGGGACACTGAAGCTTTCTTT
TRBJ2-3	TRBV7-8	.	TRBD1	CASSLGQPLTDTQYF	TGTGCCAGCAGCTTGGGACAGCCCCTCACAGATACGCAGTATTTT
TRBJ1-1	TRBV5-8	.	.	CASRREMNTEAFF	TGTGCCAGCAGGCGAGAAATGAACACTGAAGCTTTCTTT
TRBJ1-2	TRBV5-1	once	.	CASSLANYGYTF	TGCGCCAGCAGCTTAGCTAACTATGGCTACACCTTC
TRBJ2-2	TRBV29-1	once	TRBD2	CSVLAGNTGELFF	TGCAGCGTGCTAGCGGGGAACACCGGGGAGCTGTTTTTT
TRBJ1-1	TRBV10-3	few	.	CAISESARNTEAFF	TGTGCCATCAGTGAGTCCGCACGTAACACTGAAGCTTTCTTT
TRBJ1-1	TRBV28	few	.	CASSPPSEGVAFF	TGTGCCAGCAGCCCTCCCAGTGAGGGTGTTGCTTTCTTT
TRBJ1-1	TRBV27	.	.	CASSLRGNTEAFF	TGTGCCAGCAGTTTAAGGGGGAACACTGAAGCTTTCTTT
TRBJ2-1	TRBV11-3	.	TRBD2	CASSPSGGAGNEQFF	TGTGCCAGCAGCCCTAGCGGGGGGGCCGGCAATGAGCAGTTCTTC
TRBJ1-5	TRBV19	few	TRBD1	CASRLGQASNQPQHF	TGTGCCAGTAGGCTGGGACAGGCTAGCAATCAGCCCCAGCATTTT
TRBJ1-2	TRBV5-1	few	.	CASGLDRPNYGYTF	TGCGCCAGCGGGCTAGACAGACCTAACTATGGCTACACCTTC
TRBJ1-6	TRBV2	few	TRBD1	CASRQGVLVSLHF	TGTGCCAGCAGGCAGGGGGTCCTGGTTTCCCTCCACTTT
TRBJ2-2	TRBV6-5	once	TRBD1	CASSRDRGTGELFF	TGTGCCAGCAGCCGGGACAGGGGCACCGGGGAGCTGTTTTTT
TRBJ2-1	TRBV7-3	.	TRBD1	CASSLLGQGNEQFF	TGTGCCAGCAGCCTATTGGGACAGGGAAATGAGCAGTTCTTC
TRBJ2-2	TRBV5-1	.	.	CASSLGAGSNTGELFF	TGCGCCAGCAGCTTGGGAGCCGGCTCGAACACCGGGGAGCTGTTTTTT
TRBJ1-2	TRBV24-1	.	.	CATSEGGFNYGYTF	TGTGCCACCAGTGAAGGGGGATTTAACTATGGCTACACCTTC
TRBJ1-5	TRBV9	once	TRBD1	CAPDRDRAPFSNQPQHF	TGTGCCCCAGACCGGGACAGAGCTCCCTTTAGCAATCAGCCCCAGCATTTT
TRBJ1-1	TRBV2	.	.	CASSGTRTEAFF	TGTGCCAGCAGTGGTACAAGGACTGAAGCTTTCTTT
TRBJ2-3	TRBV7-3	.	TRBD1	CASSLGPDRGPAQYF	TGTGCCAGCAGCTTAGGCCCCGACAGGGGGCCCGCGCAGTATTTT
TRBJ2-3	TRBV13	.	.	CASSSGPGQRVTDTQYF	TGTGCCAGCAGCTCTGGTCCGGGCCAAAGGGTAACAGATACGCAGTATTTT
TRBJ2-4	TRBV20-1	.	.	CSASSGPAKNIQYF	TGCAGTGCTAGTTCGGGACCTGCCAAAAACATTCAGTACTTC
TRBJ1-2	TRBV4-1	.	TRBD1	CASSQYDRDYGYTF	TGCGCCAGCAGCCAGTACGACAGGGACTATGGCTACACCTTC
TRBJ2-1	TRBV5-6	.	.	CASSSLGGSRDNEQFF	TGTGCCAGCAGCTCGCTTGGGGGCTCACGAGACAATGAGCAGTTCTTC
TRBJ1-4	TRBV12-3/TRBV12-4	once	.	CASSLFPNEKLFF	TGTGCCAGCAGTTTGTTTCCGAATGAAAAACTGTTTTTT
TRBJ1-5	TRBV7-9	.	.	CASSLNGGTSQHF	TGTGCCAGCAGCCTTAATGGGGGTACGTCCCAGCATTTT
TRBJ1-2	TRBV5-6	.	.	CASSLEGDGGYTF	TGTGCCAGCAGCTTGGAGGGGGACGGAGGCTACACCTTC
TRBJ2-1	TRBV30	.	.	CAWSVRAYNEQFF	TGTGCCTGGAGTGTACGGGCATACAATGAGCAGTTCTTC
TRBJ1-5	TRBV2	few	.	CASSGGDPQPQHF	TGTGCCAGCAGTGGAGGGGATCCTCAGCCCCAGCATTTT
TRBJ2-3	TRBV12-3/TRBV12-4	.	.	CASSFRQTDTQYF	TGTGCCAGCAGTTTTCGACAGACAGATACGCAGTATTTT
TRBJ1-1	TRBV3-1/TRBV3-2	once	.	CASSPLTGGAFF	TGTGCCAGCAGCCCCTTGACAGGAGGAGCTTTCTTT
TRBJ1-2	TRBV7-9	.	TRBD1	CASSFWDRVPNYGYTF	TGTGCCAGCAGCTTTTGGGACAGGGTACCCAACTATGGCTACACCTTC
TRBJ2-1	TRBV7-9	.	TRBD2	CASTPGRAGVNEQFF	TGTGCCAGCACCCCGGGGAGGGCGGGGGTGAATGAGCAGTTCTTC
TRBJ2-7	TRBV9	.	.	CASSVGQLPSYEQYF	TGTGCCAGCAGCGTAGGACAGCTACCTTCCTACGAGCAGTACTTC
TRBJ1-1	TRBV4-1	few	TRBD1	CASSQEGSYSLRGMNTEAFF	TGCGCCAGCAGCCAAGAAGGGTCCTACTCCCTCAGGGGGATGAACACTGAAGCTTTCTTT
TRBJ2-1	TRBV14	.	TRBD2	CASSQGLAGGPRRDEQFF	TGTGCCAGCAGCCAAGGATTAGCGGGAGGCCCACGTCGGGATGAGCAGTTCTTC
TRBJ1-4	TRBV3-1/TRBV3-2	.	.	CASSQGVGLGKLFF	TGTGCCAGCAGCCAAGGGGTGGGATTAGGAAAACTGTTTTTT
TRBJ1-3	TRBV11-2	few	.	CASSLDLQIGNTIYF	TGTGCCAGCAGCTTAGATCTGCAGATTGGAAACACCATATATTTT
TRBJ2-5	TRBV9	few	.	CASSVATGLELEETQYF	TGTGCCAGCAGCGTAGCTACGGGACTTGAATTAGAAGAGACCCAGTACTTC
TRBJ1-4	TRBV2	.	.	CASSATLANEKLFF	TGTGCCAGCAGTGCCACATTGGCTAATGAAAAACTGTTTTTT
TRBJ1-1	TRBV5-1	.	.	CASSFWGASGTEAFF	TGCGCCAGCAGCTTCTGGGGGGCTTCGGGCACTGAAGCTTTCTTT
TRBJ2-1	TRBV9	many	.	CASSPPFGARGDEQFF	TGTGCCAGCAGCCCACCGTTTGGGGCTAGGGGGGATGAGCAGTTCTTC
TRBJ2-2	TRBV9	.	TRBD2	CASSLQAGLNTGELFF	TGTGCCAGCAGCCTCCAAGCGGGGTTAAACACCGGGGAGCTGTTTTTT
TRBJ1-1	TRBV2	.	TRBD1	CASSPTGLVTEAFF	TGTGCCAGCAGTCCGACAGGGTTGGTCACTGAAGCTTTCTTT
TRBJ2-7	TRBV28	.	TRBD1	CASKTPDRYNHEQYF	TGTGCCAGCAAAACACCGGACAGGTACAACCACGAGCAGTACTTC
TRBJ1-1	TRBV28	.	.	CASSLSRAAFF	TGTGCCAGCAGTCTCAGTCGTGCGGCTTTCTTT
TRBJ2-5	TRBV3-1/TRBV3-2	few	TRBD1	CASSQDRTGEETQYF	TGTGCCAGCAGCCAAGATCGGACAGGGGAAGAGACCCAGTACTTC
TRBJ2-1	TRBV7-3	.	TRBD2	CASSLGLGNEQFF	TGTGCCAGCAGCTTGGGACTAGGTAATGAGCAGTTCTTC
TRBJ1-6	TRBV7-5	.	.	CARRPGTTLSPLHF	TGTGCCAGAAGACCCGGGACCACCCTTTCACCCCTCCACTTT